This T cell receptor (beta chain) was retrieved from a study of identical twins. Study-wide findings and caveats: Cord blood beta clonotypes present at high abundance carried fewer insertions; no such pattern appeared in memory repertoires.

Using its own MiXCR run on the 5' RACE reads, TCRdb lists one record per CDR3 protein. This sample has 430,000 or so distinct CDR3 sequences, with 20% to 25% found just once. Comments on this clonotype: Its antigen is unidentified.

This same sample was also part of a study on T cells expressing NK-cell markers. That report adds: Sorted CD3+CD56-NKG2C+, CD3+CD56+NKG2C- and CD3+CD56+NKG2C+ T cells were the source of the TCR beta repertoires. In a group of several donors, dominant NKG2C+ clonotypes represented roughly 1.0-7.5% of CD8+ T cells. These clonotypes, the leaders elsewhere, also led the CD3+CD56-NKG2C+ fraction in a handful of donors.

The sequencing sample was made of CD4+ T cells sorted from blood. The source is a woman under 30 in good health.

CDR3 region: CASNVLAGGPYEQYF. CDR3 bases: TGTGCCAGCAATGTCCTAGCGGGAGGTCCCTACGAGCAGTACTTC. The chain links TRBV7-7 to TRBJ2-7, with 11 bases identical to TRBD2. The germline CDR1 and CDR2 sequences are SSHAT and FNYEAQ (reference sequence). CDR3 length equals 15 residues. V lost 7 bases, J lost 2 bases, and 7 bases stayed unmatched. Using reference TRBV7-7 and TRBJ2-7 for the parts outside the CDR3, the full variable domain is GAGVSQSPRYKVTKRGQDVTLRCDPISSHATLYWYQQALGQGPEFLTYFNYEAQPDKSGLPSDRFSAERPEGSISTLTIQRTEQRDSAMYRCASNVLAGGPYEQYFGPGTRLTVT.